Shown below are 14 T cell receptor beta chains from a single sample sequenced in a study of cytomegalovirus exposure and HLA in healthy donors. The method was immunoSEQ multiplex PCR; TCRdb's version includes in-frame clones alone and lacks a portion of them. The sample includes fewer than 100,000 clones, 85% to 95% of them seen just once. Sequenced material: PBMCs. The receptor source for this set is a woman aged 18 to 35 in good health and CMV-seronegative.

In this sample, this clone turned up once. The rearrangement links TRBV6-1 to TRBJ2-1; perhaps TRBD2 as D (5 bases). This CDR3 comprises 15 residues. The V end lost 2 bases, the J end lost 4 bases, and 12 bases lay between the germline ends. Germline CDR1 is MNHNS and CDR2 is SASEGT. The CDR3 here is CASSEWAEAYNEQFF. The CDR3 DNA is TGTGCCAGCAGTGAATGGGCGGAGGCATACAATGAGCAGTTCTTC.

The chain employs TRBV10-3 and TRBJ2-3, with TRBD1 matching over 8 bases. J lost 3 bases, V lost 9 bases, and 11 bases had no gene match. Germline values: CDR1 ENHRY, CDR2 SYGVKD. The CDR3 loop spans 15 amino acids. CDR3 sequence (DNA): TGTGCCATTTCCTCCAGCCGGGACAGGACAGATACGCAGTATTTT. Translation gives CAISSSRDRTDTQYF.

The genes are TRBV5-4 and TRBJ2-5, with 9 bases matching TRBD1. Germline V lookup: CDR1 SGHNT, CDR2 YYREEE (reference sequence). The CDR3 is made up of 15 amino acids. J lost 5 bases, V lost 4 bases, and 9 bases had no gene match. In DNA form, the CDR3 reads TGTGCCAGCAGCCGCAGGACAGGGGACGCGGAGACCCAGTACTTC. It translates to CASSRRTGDAETQYF.

Only one count was recorded for this clone. The chain combines TRBV27 with TRBJ2-7, with 9 bases that match TRBD1. Germline CDR1 reads MNHEY; CDR2 reads SMNVEV (reference sequence). This CDR3 has 14 residues. J was trimmed by 3 bases and V by 6 bases; bases with no gene match: 6. DNA for the CDR3: TGTGCCAGCAGGACGGGACAGGGTGACTACGAGCAGTACTTC. Protein sequence: CASRTGQGDYEQYF.

The rearrangement joins TRBV4-3 to TRBJ2-7; TRBD1 aligns across 9 bases. J gave up 3 bases and V 3 bases, and 3 bases lay outside the gene matches. Germline CDR1 and CDR2: LGHNA and YSLEER. The CDR3 extends over 14 amino acids. CDR3 coding DNA: TGCGCCAGCAGCCACCGGACAGGGGACTACGAGCAGTACTTC. Amino acids: CASSHRTGDYEQYF.

The genes are TRBV4-1 and TRBJ1-2; D gene uncertain. CDR3 length: 14 residues. CDR1 and CDR2 (germline): MGHRA, YSYEKL. V gave up 3 bases and J gave up 5 bases, with 13 bases separating them. CDR3 DNA: TGCGCCAGCAGCCAGGTATCAAAAGCGTATGGCTACACCTTC. It encodes CASSQVSKAYGYTF.

V usage is TRBV6-6 and J usage is TRBJ1-6; 7 bases fit TRBD1. V gave up 5 bases and J gave up 6 bases; unmatched junction bases: 4. CDR3 size: 14 residues. The germline V gene has CDR1 MNHNY and CDR2 SVGAGI (reference sequence). The CDR3 loop is CASSQTGPNSPLHF. The CDR3 DNA reads as TGTGCCAGCAGTCAGACAGGGCCTAATTCACCCCTCCACTTT.

V and J are TRBV7-2 and TRBJ2-1; TRBD2 matches 11 bases. Germline lookup yields CDR1 SGHTA and CDR2 FQGNSA. The J segment lost 5 bases and the V segment lost 4 bases, leaving 4 bases of the junction unmatched. This CDR3 comprises 15 residues. Here the CDR3 DNA reads TGTGCCAGCAGCTACCTAGCGGGAGGCAACAATGAGCAGTTCTTC. This gives the protein CASSYLAGGNNEQFF. Together with reference TRBV7-2 and TRBJ2-1, the CDR3 gives the full variable domain: GAGVSQSPSNKVTEKGKDVELRCDPISGHTALYWYRQSLGQGLEFLIYFQGNSAPDKSGLPSDRFSAERTGGSVSTLTIQRTQQEDSAVYLCASSYLAGGNNEQFFGPGTRLTVL.

The rearrangement links TRBV28 to TRBJ2-5, with 7 bases lining up with TRBD1. V lost 3 bases and J lost 5; bases outside the gene matches: 15. CDR3 size: 17 residues. Germline loops: CDR1 MDHEN, CDR2 SYDVKM. Here the CDR3 reads CASSFSILEGGRETQYF. For the CDR3, the DNA is TGTGCCAGCAGTTTTAGTATACTTGAAGGGGGCCGGGAGACCCAGTACTTC.

The chain recombines TRBV14 with TRBJ1-1; 9 bases align to TRBD1. This CDR3 is 15 amino acids long. Germline V gene lookup returns CDR1 SGHDN and CDR2 FVKESK. The V and J ends lost 4 bases and 4 bases, in that order; junction bases with no gene match: 7. This CDR3 is CASSRRGQGPTEAFF. CDR3 DNA sequence: TGTGCCAGCAGCCGTCGGGGACAGGGCCCCACTGAAGCTTTCTTT.

The chain carries TRBV5-4 and TRBJ2-2; weak D call: TRBD2 (6 bases). Germline CDR1 SGHNT, CDR2 YYREEE (reference sequence). Trimming shortened V by 2 bases and J by 4 bases, and 18 bases separated the two germline ends. The CDR3 runs to 17 residues. CDR3 coding DNA: TGTGCCAGCAGCTTTTATTCTGGGGGGTCGGCCACCGGGGAGCTGTTTTTT. It yields the protein CASSFYSGGSATGELFF.

The V call is TRBV11-2, the J call TRBJ1-2; 8 nucleotides line up with TRBD1. V lost 0 bases, J lost 13 bases, and 10 bases stayed unmatched. This CDR3 has 14 residues. CDR1 is SGHAT, CDR2 FQNNGV, per germline. The CDR3: CASSLDGSGQAITF. The CDR3, as DNA: TGTGCCAGCAGCTTAGATGGCTCGGGACAGGCAATCACCTTC.

This rearrangement joins TRBV4-1 to TRBJ1-2, with a possible D match to TRBD1 (6 bases). The germline V gene encodes CDR1 MGHRA and CDR2 YSYEKL. The CDR3 consists of 16 residues. Between the trimmed V and J ends, which lost 1 base and 5 bases, there was a span of 17 bases. CDR3 bases: TGCGCCAGCAGCCAAGGCCGGGGGGGGGCATGGTATGGCTACACCTTC. This sequence encodes CASSQGRGGAWYGYTF.

This clone showed up just once. This chain links TRBV15 with TRBJ1-2; TRBD1 might be the D (5 bases). The germline gives CDR1 LNHNV, CDR2 YYDKDF (reference sequence). V was cut by 0 bases and J by 2 bases, with 16 bases left in between. The CDR3 length is 17 residues. The CDR3 is CATSRDVAGPMNYGYTF. DNA for the CDR3: TGTGCCACCAGCAGAGATGTCGCGGGGCCGATGAACTATGGCTACACCTTC.